This TCR beta chain was found in a study of post-analysis software for immune sequencing data (dated by TCRdb to between 2015 and 2016). About the full investigation: Relapsing-remitting, secondary progressive and progressive-relapsing multiple sclerosis were recorded as disease courses, and subtype annotation was lacking for some patients. The multiple sclerosis patient repertoires were compared with 10 to 12 previously published healthy control repertoires from donors aged about 6 to 26 years. A subset of samples was prepared in parallel using single-end sample barcoding, then pooled and co-amplified after Illumina adapter ligation. Overall study results and their limits: Compared with controls, multiple sclerosis patients had significantly lower normalized Chao1 diversity, a finding suggesting substantial peripheral T-cell clonal expansion. Direct clustering with F measure showed strong co-clustering of samples prepared in the same batch, prompting a batch-effect correction. The control group was slightly older than the multiple sclerosis patient group. Roughly 5 TRBV segments, including TRBV5-6, TRBV5-1 and TRBV20-1, were significantly more frequent in patients than controls.

The library was produced with PCR. Sequencing relied on an Illumina HiSeq 2500. To reduce PCR and sequencing biases, unique molecular identifiers were incorporated into the TCR beta cDNA libraries. Approximately 500,000 cDNA molecules were obtained for every 1 to 10 million input T cells, so each molecule roughly corresponded to one T cell. The same protocol used for the earlier healthy control dataset was applied to prepare and sequence the patient libraries. Within a given batch, samples were prepared together, multiplexed and sequenced on the same HiSeq lane. On the study's bioinformatics: Raw barcoded reads were processed with MIGEC, discarding single-read molecular identifier groups before consensus assembly and CDR3 extraction. Clonotype tables were post-analysed with VDJtools, normalizing diversity by down-sampling all datasets to the smallest sample size. In repertoire overlap clustering, CDR3 amino acid sequences, but not nucleotide sequences, were matched to correct batch-related cross-sample contamination. TCRdb itself trimmed the public reads at Q25 with fastp, ran MiXCR and retained productive beta chains. Rows matching on CDR3 protein sequence are summarized as one entry with the most common DNA and genes. These V and J calls are TCRdb output, not the study's own analysis. The sample table shows about 460,000 distinct CDR3 sequences, and 45% are seen once. The biggest ten clones account for 12% of the sample.

To note about this clonotype: The specificity of this receptor is unknown. No clone much larger than this one lies a single base away; base qualities are absent.

To demonstrate the VDJtools post-analysis software, the study profiled TCR beta repertoires from the peripheral blood of about 13 young patients with multiple sclerosis. The multiple sclerosis patients were children and adolescents ranging in age from 6 to 15 years. Cut back by 1 base and 1 base, the V and J ends lie 20 bases apart. For CDR1 and CDR2, the germline V gene (reference sequence) lists DFQATT and SNEGSKA. Including the terminal cysteine and phenylalanine, the CDR3 comprises 18 residues. Solely the CDR3 DNA is kept, with 54 bases framed from the first base. Sequencing was carried out using blood. Recombination linked TRBV20-1 to TRBJ2-1, with a tentative D gene TRBD1 over 6 matching bases. This TCR came from a girl aged 5-17 years with multiple sclerosis. Read as DNA, the sequence is TGCAGTGCTAGAGGCCACGCTCATGGGGGCTGGTCCTACAATGAGCAGTTCTTC. Translated, it reads CSARGHAHGGWSYNEQFF.